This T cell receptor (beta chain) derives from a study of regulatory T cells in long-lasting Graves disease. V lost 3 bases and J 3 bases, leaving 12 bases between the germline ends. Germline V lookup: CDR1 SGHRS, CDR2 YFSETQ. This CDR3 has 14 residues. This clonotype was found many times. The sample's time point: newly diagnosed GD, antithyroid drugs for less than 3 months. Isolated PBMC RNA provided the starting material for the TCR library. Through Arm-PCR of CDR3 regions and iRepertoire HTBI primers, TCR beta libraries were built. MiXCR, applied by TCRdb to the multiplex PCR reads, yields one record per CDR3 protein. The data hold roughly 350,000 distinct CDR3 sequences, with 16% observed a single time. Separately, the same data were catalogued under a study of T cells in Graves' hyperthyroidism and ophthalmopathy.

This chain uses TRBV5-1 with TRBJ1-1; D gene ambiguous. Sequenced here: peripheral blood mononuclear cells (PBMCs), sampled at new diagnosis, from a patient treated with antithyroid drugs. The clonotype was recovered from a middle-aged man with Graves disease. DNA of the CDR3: TGCGCCAGCAGCTCGGAACCCCGGGACACTGAAGCTTTCTTT. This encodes CASSSEPRDTEAFF.